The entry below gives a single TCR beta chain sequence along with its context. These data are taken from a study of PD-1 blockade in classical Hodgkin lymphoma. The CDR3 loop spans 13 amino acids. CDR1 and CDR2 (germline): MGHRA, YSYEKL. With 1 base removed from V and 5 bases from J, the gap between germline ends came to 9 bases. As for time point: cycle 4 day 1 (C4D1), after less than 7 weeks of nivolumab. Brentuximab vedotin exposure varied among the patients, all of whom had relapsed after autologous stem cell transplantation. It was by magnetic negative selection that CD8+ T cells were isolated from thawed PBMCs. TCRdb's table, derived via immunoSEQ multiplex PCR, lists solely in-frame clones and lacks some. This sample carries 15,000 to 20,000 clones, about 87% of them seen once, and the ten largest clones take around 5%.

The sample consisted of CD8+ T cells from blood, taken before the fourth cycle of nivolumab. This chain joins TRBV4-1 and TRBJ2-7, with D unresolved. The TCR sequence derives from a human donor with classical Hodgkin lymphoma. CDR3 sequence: CASSQGGANEQYF. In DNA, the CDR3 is TGCGCCAGCAGCCAAGGAGGAGCGAACGAGCAGTACTTC.